The text below deals with one TCR beta chain. Its cognate antigen is unknown. Clones were sequenced by immunoSEQ multiplex PCR, and TCRdb holds only the in-frame ones, with some missing. The profile shows fewer than 20,000 clones, approximately 95% of them singletons. This sample is part of a study of graft-versus-host responses after intestinal transplantation. Study-wide findings and caveats: Some patients had graft-donor T cell macrochimerism. In their allografts, the ratios of graft-versus-host to host-versus-graft T cell clones were high.

The receptor was isolated from a human patient who received an intestinal transplant, so some T cells may come from the graft donor. The sample in question was PBMCs, obtained 23 days after intestinal transplant.

CDR3 sequence: CASSLGLALHNEQFF. CDR3 DNA sequence: TGTGCCAGCAGTTTAGGCCTAGCCCTGCACAATGAGCAGTTCTTC. V gene TRBV27 combines with J gene TRBJ2-1; the D gene is possibly TRBD2 (5 bases). The CDR3 has 15 amino acids. V dropped 2 bases and J dropped 5 bases, with 13 bases sitting between them. The germline gives CDR1 MNHEY, CDR2 SMNVEV (reference sequence).